These T cell receptor beta chains were read from a single sample in a study of regulatory T cells in long-lasting Graves disease. TCRdb ran MiXCR on the multiplex PCR reads and lists one entry per CDR3 protein. The sample has about 530,000 distinct CDR3 sequences, 16% seen once. The same data also went into a second study, on T cells in Graves' hyperthyroidism and ophthalmopathy.

The material sequenced was peripheral blood mononuclear cells (PBMCs), taken at new diagnosis, from a patient treated with antithyroid drugs. These receptor sequences come from a woman aged 40 to 65 with Graves disease. Each CDR3 is given with its conserved first and last residue. A D gene is named only where the DNA matches it firmly. Only part of the rows carry a size: once, few, many, or a class if the clone is expanded.

cdr3_aa,cdr3_nt,clone_size,j_call,v_call,d_call
CASSRTGQAMSNEQFF,TGCGCCAGCAGCCGGACGGGACAGGCAATGTCTAATGAGCAGTTCTTC,many,TRBJ2-1,TRBV5-1,TRBD1
CASSRDVYGYTF,TGTGCCAGCAGCAGGGACGTTTATGGCTACACCTTC,NA,TRBJ1-2,TRBV25-1,NA
CASSSTQGTNYGYTF,TGTGCCAGCAGCTCAACCCAGGGGACTAACTATGGCTACACCTTC,many,TRBJ1-2,TRBV6-1,NA
CASSPAGIAEAFF,TGCGCCAGCTCCCCTGCCGGGATCGCTGAAGCTTTCTTT,few,TRBJ1-1,TRBV5-1,NA
CASSLSTVGRGFF,TGCGCCAGCAGCTTGAGTACAGTCGGGAGGGGGTTCTTC,many,TRBJ2-1,TRBV5-1,TRBD2
CSARGRGANTDTQYF,TGCAGTGCTCGAGGGCGGGGGGCAAACACAGATACGCAGTATTTT,few,TRBJ2-3,TRBV20-1,TRBD2
CASSLAGLAGVETQYF,TGTGCCAGCAGCTTAGCCGGACTAGCGGGGGTGGAGACCCAGTACTTC,many,TRBJ2-5,TRBV11-2,TRBD2
CASSPREAGKNIQYF,TGTGCCAGCTCACCGAGGGAGGCCGGTAAAAACATTCAGTACTTC,many,TRBJ2-4,TRBV18,NA
CASSLVGVVEAFF,TGCGCCAGCAGCTTGGTGGGGGTGGTTGAAGCTTTCTTT,few,TRBJ1-1,TRBV5-1,NA
CASSWADNEQFF,TGTGCCAGCAGCTGGGCAGACAATGAGCAGTTCTTC,many,TRBJ2-1,TRBV11-2,NA
CASSYSWDTANEKLFF,TGTGCCAGCAGTTACTCATGGGACACGGCGAATGAAAAACTGTTTTTT,many,TRBJ1-4,TRBV6-5,NA
CASRHRDHTGTQYF,TGTGCCAGCAGGCACCGGGACCATACGGGGACCCAGTACTTC,few,TRBJ2-5,TRBV3-1,NA
CASGTGSIGGEKLFF,TGTGCCAGCGGGACAGGGAGTATCGGTGGTGAAAAACTGTTTTTT,many,TRBJ1-4,TRBV3-1,TRBD1
CASGGTTLHTEAFF,TGTGCCAGCGGCGGGACAACCTTACACACTGAAGCTTTCTTT,NA,TRBJ1-1,TRBV6-2/TRBV6-3,NA
CASSGGTASNQPQHF,TGTGCCAGCTCAGGGGGGACCGCGAGCAATCAGCCCCAGCATTTT,many,TRBJ1-5,TRBV6-1,TRBD1
CASAEQGMPDTQYF,TGTGCCAGTGCGGAACAGGGGATGCCAGATACGCAGTATTTT,many,TRBJ2-3,TRBV2,TRBD1
CASSAQGYQETQYF,TGTGCCAGCAGCGCACAGGGATACCAAGAGACCCAGTACTTC,many,TRBJ2-5,TRBV7-9,NA
CASSQNRDLGGQPQHF,TGCGCCAGCAGCCAGAACCGGGACTTGGGGGGTCAGCCCCAGCATTTT,few,TRBJ1-5,TRBV4-1,NA
CATSRVTENTEAFF,TGTGCCACCAGCAGAGTTACGGAGAACACTGAAGCTTTCTTT,many,TRBJ1-1,TRBV15,NA
CASSLAQGLGNTIYF,TGTGCCAGCAGCTTAGCCCAGGGGTTAGGAAACACCATATATTTT,NA,TRBJ1-3,TRBV5-5,NA
CASNKGGQGSYNEQFF,TGTGCCAGCAATAAGGGGGGACAGGGGAGTTACAATGAGCAGTTCTTC,many,TRBJ2-1,TRBV12-3/TRBV12-4,TRBD1
CASSPLLLNPNTEAFF,TGTGCCAGCAGCCCCCTGCTCCTGAACCCGAACACTGAAGCTTTCTTT,NA,TRBJ1-1,TRBV6-1,NA
CASKPTASYEQYF,TGTGCCAGCAAACCTACAGCCTCCTACGAGCAGTACTTC,few,TRBJ2-7,TRBV6-1,NA
CASSVGQGGEAFF,TGTGCCAGCAGTGTGGGACAGGGGGGTGAAGCTTTCTTT,many,TRBJ1-1,TRBV12-3/TRBV12-4,TRBD1
CASSIQGAYGYTF,TGTGCCAGTAGTATCCAGGGGGCCTATGGCTACACCTTC,few,TRBJ1-2,TRBV19,TRBD1
CASSLELAGVSEQYF,TGTGCCAGCAGTTTGGAACTAGCGGGAGTGTCCGAGCAGTACTTC,many,TRBJ2-7,TRBV12-3/TRBV12-4,TRBD2
CASSGVGGTANYGYTF,TGTGCCAGCAGTGGGGTTGGGGGGACCGCTAACTATGGCTACACCTTC,NA,TRBJ1-2,TRBV5-6,NA
CATSEPGTGAQETQYF,TGTGCCACCAGTGAACCCGGGACAGGGGCCCAAGAGACCCAGTACTTC,few,TRBJ2-5,TRBV24-1,TRBD1
CASSSTASGGNEQFF,TGTGCCAGCAGCTCAACCGCTAGCGGGGGAAATGAGCAGTTCTTC,NA,TRBJ2-1,TRBV7-9,TRBD2
CASSLQVTETQYF,TGTGCCAGCAGTTTACAGGTGACGGAGACCCAGTACTTC,NA,TRBJ2-5,TRBV7-9,NA
CASSYSGTGGNEQYF,TGTGCCAGCAGTTACTCAGGGACAGGGGGCAACGAGCAGTACTTC,many,TRBJ2-7,TRBV6-9,TRBD1
CATGTEYSNQPQHF,TGTGCCACCGGGACAGAATATAGCAATCAGCCCCAGCATTTT,many,TRBJ1-5,TRBV10-3,TRBD1
CASSYGGVPNEQYF,TGTGCCAGCAGTTACGGAGGAGTACCTAACGAGCAGTACTTC,many,TRBJ2-7,TRBV6-2/TRBV6-3,NA
CAWSVTMNTEAFF,TGTGCCTGGAGTGTAACCATGAACACTGAAGCTTTCTTT,many,TRBJ1-1,TRBV30,NA
CASSESTQKTEAFF,TGTGCCAGCAGTGAATCGACCCAAAAAACTGAAGCTTTCTTT,few,TRBJ1-1,TRBV6-1,NA
CASSLEYSYEQYF,TGTGCCAGCAGCTTAGAGTATAGCTACGAGCAGTACTTC,few,TRBJ2-7,TRBV7-9,NA
CASTGGYSGANVLTF,TGTGCCAGCACTGGTGGTTACTCTGGGGCCAACGTCCTGACTTTC,few,TRBJ2-6,TRBV27,NA
CASSLVGVYTEAFF,TGTGCCAGCAGTCTTGTTGGAGTCTACACTGAAGCTTTCTTT,many,TRBJ1-1,TRBV28,NA
CASSEDPGTQPQHF,TGTGCCAGCAGTGAAGACCCTGGGACTCAGCCCCAGCATTTT,few,TRBJ1-5,TRBV6-4,NA
CSASPAGGGTSGRWAYF,TGCAGTGCTAGTCCGGCGGGTGGTGGGACTAGCGGTAGATGGGCGTATTTT,NA,TRBJ2-3,TRBV20-1,TRBD2
CAGSPKTSGEPYGGYF,TGTGCCGGCAGTCCCAAGACTAGCGGGGAACCCTACGGGGGGTACTTC,many,TRBJ2-7,TRBV27,TRBD2
CASSLMPGPNQPQHF,TGTGCCAGCAGCTTGATGCCGGGGCCCAATCAGCCCCAGCATTTT,few,TRBJ1-5,TRBV6-1,NA
CASSEGRGNYGYTF,TGTGCCAGCAGTGAAGGAAGGGGAAACTATGGCTACACCTTC,many,TRBJ1-2,TRBV2,NA
CASSSHRDPSYNEQFF,TGTGCCAGCAGCTCGCACAGGGACCCCTCCTACAATGAGCAGTTCTTC,few,TRBJ2-1,TRBV6-2/TRBV6-3,NA
CASSCRALTGTQNTEAFF,TGTGCCAGCAGCTGTCGAGCTTTGACAGGGACTCAGAACACTGAAGCTTTCTTT,NA,TRBJ1-1,TRBV7-3,TRBD1